This T cell receptor (beta chain) originates from a study of Graves' ophthalmopathy and Graves' hyperthyroidism. This clonotype has a handful of counts. Deletions cut 3 bases from V and 2 bases from J, with 11 bases between. This CDR3 has 14 amino acids. CDR1 and CDR2 from the germline V gene are MNHEY and SVGAGI. As the template, RNA transcripts were used to amplify TCR beta CDR3 regions. Investigators did first-round RT-PCR with HTBI primers, then second-round multiplex PCR. MiXCR, applied by TCRdb to the multiplex PCR reads, yields one record per CDR3 protein. Among approximately 1.2 million distinct CDR3 sequences listed, 35% to 40% were seen once.

The receptor comes from an adult man with Graves' hyperthyroidism. The source material was peripheral blood or thyroid tissue (not recorded which). The V gene is TRBV6-5, the J gene TRBJ2-7; D is perhaps TRBD2 (6 bases). DNA for the CDR3: TGTGCCAGCAGTTATGGAGGGGAACCCTACGAGCAGTACTTC. This sequence encodes CASSYGGEPYEQYF.